Shown below are 5 T cell receptor beta chains from a single sample sequenced in a study of blood T cell repertoires in COVID-19. TCRdb's table, derived via immunoSEQ multiplex PCR, lists solely in-frame clones and lacks some. The table lists under 250,000 clones, almost 90% of them singletons. The material sequenced was peripheral blood. These receptors all stem from a woman in her sixties with acute or convalescent COVID-19.

This clone appeared a few times. This chain connects TRBV5-1 to TRBJ2-7; no clear D. V dropped 1 base and J dropped 3 bases, with 11 bases sitting between them. The CDR3 has 14 residues. The germline V gene encodes CDR1 SGHRS and CDR2 YFSETQ. In DNA form, the CDR3 reads TGCGCCAGCAGCTTGATCGATGGCGGCTACGAGCAGTACTTC. This translates into CASSLIDGGYEQYF.

The chain carries TRBV20-1 and TRBJ1-1; tentative D call: TRBD1 (6 bases). V lost 3 bases and J lost 5, with 10 bases in between. This CDR3 spans 12 amino acids. Germline V gene sequence: CDR1 DFQATT, CDR2 SNEGSKA (reference sequence). CDR3 residues: CSASYRETEAFF. The CDR3 DNA is TGCAGTGCTAGTTACAGGGAGACTGAAGCTTTCTTT.

The CDR3 coding sequence is TGTGCCAGCAGCAAACCCGGACAGGGGGCGAGCTCCTATAATTCACCCCTCCACTTT. Residues: CASSKPGQGASSYNSPLHF. J is TRBJ1-6 and V is TRBV21-1; the table's D call TRBD1 went unverified against the DNA. TRBV21-1 is a pseudogene segment. This CDR3 has 19 amino acids.

This chain uses TRBV20-1 with TRBJ2-7; a weak D match, TRBD2 (6 bases). The CDR3 is 15 amino acids. V was clipped by 3 bases and J by 3 bases, with 18 bases between them. In germline, CDR1 is DFQATT, CDR2 SNEGSKA (reference sequence). The CDR3 nucleotides read TGCAGTGCTAGTGCGCGGGAAAGGGCAGGCTACGAGCAGTACTTC. Residues: CSASARERAGYEQYF.

V gene TRBV4-3 combines with J gene TRBJ2-5; 11 positions agree with TRBD1. This CDR3 is built from 16 residues. With 7 bases clipped from V and 5 bases from J, the junction kept 12 bases outside the gene matches. CDR1 and CDR2 from the germline V gene are LGHNA and YSLEER. The CDR3 sequence is CASTTPMDRGRETQYF. CDR3 nucleotides: TGCGCCAGCACTACCCCGATGGACAGGGGGCGGGAGACCCAGTACTTC.